This T cell receptor beta chain was sequenced during a study of PD-1 blockade in classical Hodgkin lymphoma. Study-wide points: According to reports, newly diagnosed patients had lower baseline TCR diversity than healthy donors, and relapsed/refractory patients had lower baseline TCR diversity still. Compared with baseline, CD4+ but not CD8+ TCR diversity had risen significantly by C4D1. What drove the repertoire differences, possibly disease activity or prior therapy, has not been defined.

Assay: immunoSEQ multiplex PCR; the TCRdb copy retains only in-frame clones and omits some. The table lists 29,000 or so clones, 60% to 85% of them singletons. On this clone itself: The antigen is unknown.

Each and every patient relapsed after autologous stem cell transplantation, and patients got differing brentuximab vedotin exposure. Germline V gene data show CDR1 as SGHNT and CDR2 as YENEEA. Deletions cut 2 bases from V and 6 bases from J, with 20 bases between. CDR3 length: 17 amino acids. Sequences were derived from peripheral blood mononuclear cells (PBMCs), sampled before the second cycle of nivolumab. The chain recombines TRBV11-3 with TRBJ2-1; a weak D match, TRBD1 (6 bases). This TCR derives from a human donor with classical Hodgkin lymphoma. Here the CDR3 reads CASSLSLGQGLGNEQFF. CDR3 coding DNA: TGTGCCAGCAGCTTATCCTTGGGCCAGGGGTTGGGCAATGAGCAGTTCTTC.